The 26 T cell receptor beta chains presented below share a single source sample, sequenced in a study of siplizumab effects on memory and regulatory T cells. Method: immunoSEQ multiplex PCR; TCRdb's copy keeps in-frame clones and lacks some. Of some 96,000 clones listed, about 94% are singletons. Sequenced: non-Treg CD4+ T cells sorted from blood. Receptors originate from a human donor in good health.

V is TRBV5-1 and J is TRBJ2-7, with 8 bases lining up with TRBD1. The junction had 6 bases not matched to a gene; V was cut back by 4 bases and J by 6 bases. The length of the CDR3 is 13 residues. Germline CDR1 and CDR2: SGHRS and YFSETQ. CDR3 nucleotide sequence: TGCGCCAGCAGCAACGACAGGGGCCTCGAGCAGTACTTC. Amino acids: CASSNDRGLEQYF.

The sample holds a few counts of this clone. The V call is TRBV7-9, the J call TRBJ1-1, with unresolved D. Deletions cut 2 bases from V and 6 bases from J, with 7 bases between. CDR1 is SEHNR and CDR2 is FQNEAQ in the germline V gene (reference sequence). The CDR3 totals 12 residues. In DNA form, the CDR3 reads TGTGCCAGCAGCTTATTCCGCGCTGAAGCTTTCTTT. This translates into CASSLFRAEAFF.

The chain is built from TRBV6-7 and TRBJ1-1, with D unresolved. TRBV6-7 is identified as an open reading frame with a role that is uncertain. The CDR3 totals 14 residues. The V and J ends lost 0 bases and 3 bases respectively, with 8 bases between them. CDR3: CASSYSAMDTEAFF. Here the CDR3 DNA reads TGTGCCAGCAGTTACTCGGCCATGGACACTGAAGCTTTCTTT.

This clone was found once. The V call is TRBV7-6, the J call TRBJ2-7; 8 bases map to TRBD2. V dropped 4 bases and J dropped 7; count of bases not matched to a gene: 15. The CDR3 consists of 16 residues. CDR1 and CDR2 (germline): SGHVS, FNYEAQ. The CDR3 nucleotides are TGTGCCAGCAGCTCTTCGGCGGGAGGACCCCTCGGGGAGCAGTACTTC. Translated: CASSSSAGGPLGEQYF.

The rearrangement joins TRBV2 to TRBJ1-4; D gene ambiguous. This CDR3 is 14 amino acids long. Trimming stripped 1 base from V and 3 bases from J, with 6 bases between. Germline V CDR1 and CDR2: SNHLY, FYNNEI. This CDR3 is CASSEVTANEKLFF. In DNA, the CDR3 is TGTGCCAGCAGTGAAGTAACAGCTAATGAAAAACTGTTTTTT.

The rearrangement joins TRBV5-4 to TRBJ2-3; 13 positions agree with TRBD2. The CDR3 spans 15 residues. Germline CDR1 reads SGHNT; CDR2 reads YYREEE (reference sequence). V lost 3 bases and J lost 5; bases outside the gene matches: 3. CDR3: CASSWTSGSKDTQYF. The CDR3 DNA sequence: TGTGCCAGCAGCTGGACTAGCGGGAGTAAAGATACGCAGTATTTT.

The chain uses TRBV5-8 and TRBJ1-5; D uncertain. This CDR3 is 14 amino acids long. The germline V and J ends were trimmed by 0 bases and 5 bases, with 9 bases remaining between them. Germline loops: CDR1 SGHTS, CDR2 YDEGEE. CDR3 protein: CASSLAGFDQPQHF. The CDR3 DNA is TGTGCCAGCAGCTTGGCGGGGTTCGATCAGCCCCAGCATTTT.

The chain combines TRBV4-1 with TRBJ2-3; no reliable D call. With 2 bases removed from V and 6 bases from J, the gap between germline ends came to 6 bases. The CDR3 runs to 12 residues. Per the germline V gene, CDR1 is MGHRA and CDR2 is YSYEKL. CDR3 coding DNA: TGCGCCAGCAGCCAACCAGCGGATACGCAGTATTTT. It translates to CASSQPADTQYF.

The chain joins TRBV9 to TRBJ2-7; 14 bases are a match to TRBD2. The CDR3 runs to 19 residues. Per germline, CDR1 SGDLS and CDR2 YYNGEE. The ends lost 3 bases at V and 5 bases at J; junction bases unmatched: 16. CDR3 nucleotide sequence: TGTGCCAGCAGCGCAGGGGTAGGACTAGCGGGAGGAGGGGGGAACGAGCAGTACTTC. Translating it yields CASSAGVGLAGGGGNEQYF.

This chain links TRBV9 with TRBJ2-1, with 7 bases fitting TRBD2. The length of the CDR3 is 14 residues. V shed 0 bases, J shed 6 bases, and the junction held 3 bases outside the gene matches. Germline V CDR1 and CDR2: SGDLS, YYNGEE. CDR3 sequence (DNA): TGTGCCAGCAGCGTAGTGTGGGGGGGCAATGAGCAGTTCTTC. Protein sequence: CASSVVWGGNEQFF.

This chain links TRBV28 with TRBJ2-3; TRBD2 aligns across 10 bases. Looked up from germline, CDR1 is MDHEN and CDR2 is SYDVKM. The CDR3 spans 13 residues. V was clipped by 8 bases and J by 4 bases; unmatched bases: 3. DNA of the CDR3: TGTGCCAGCTACCTAGCGGGAGCAGATACGCAGTATTTT. The encoded protein is CASYLAGADTQYF.

This rearrangement joins TRBV19 to TRBJ2-5, with D tentatively TRBD2 (5 bases). Germline V gene sequence: CDR1 LNHDA, CDR2 SQIVND (reference sequence). V lost 6 bases, J lost 3 bases, and 11 bases lay in between. This CDR3 is built from 13 residues. CDR3 coding DNA: TGTGCCAGTAGGAAGCAAGCGGAAGAGACCCAGTACTTC. Its translation: CASRKQAEETQYF.

CDR3 sequence: CSAAGTGGSEAFF. In nucleotides, the CDR3 is TGCAGCGCTGCCGGGACAGGGGGCTCTGAAGCTTTCTTT. The chain employs TRBV29-1 and TRBJ1-1; TRBD1 matches 12 bases. The CDR3 covers 13 residues. In germline, CDR1 is SQVTM, CDR2 ANQGSEA. Germline trimming cut 7 bases from V and 6 bases from J; bases unmatched to any gene: 6.

The chain joins TRBV6-1 to TRBJ2-2, with TRBD2 as a possible D gene (5 bases). The V gene's germline CDR1 is MNHNS and CDR2 SASEGT. This CDR3 contains 12 residues. V dropped 7 bases and J dropped 5 bases, with 8 bases sitting between them. The CDR3 nucleotides are TGTGCCAGCACAAGAGGGACCGGGGAGCTGTTTTTT. This sequence encodes CASTRGTGELFF.

V gene TRBV2 combines with J gene TRBJ2-1; D call uncertain. Trimming took 10 bases from V and 5 from J, leaving 12 bases between them. This CDR3 comprises 12 residues. Germline V lookup: CDR1 SNHLY, CDR2 FYNNEI. The CDR3 sequence: CAIEDQNNEQFF. The CDR3 region has the DNA TGTGCCATCGAGGACCAGAACAATGAGCAGTTCTTC. Complete variable domain (other parts from reference TRBV2 and TRBJ2-1): EPEVTQTPSHQVTQMGQEVILRCVPISNHLYFYWYRQILGQKVEFLVSFYNNEISEKSEIFDDQFSVERPDGSNFTLKIRSTKLEDSAMYFCAIEDQNNEQFFGPGTRLTVL.

V usage is TRBV19 and J usage is TRBJ1-2, with TRBD1 matching 9 bases. J gave up 7 bases and V 3 bases, and 21 bases lay outside the gene matches. CDR1 is LNHDA and CDR2 is SQIVND in the germline V gene (reference sequence). The CDR3 totals 19 residues. CDR3 amino acids: CASSMDEDNPSGQGCGYTF. As DNA, the CDR3 is TGTGCCAGTAGTATGGACGAGGATAATCCTTCGGGACAGGGATGTGGCTACACCTTC.

V is TRBV10-3 and J is TRBJ1-3; unclear D gene. V was cut by 6 bases and J by 0 bases, with 18 bases left in between. The CDR3 runs 17 residues. Germline CDR1 is ENHRY and CDR2 is SYGVKD. This CDR3 is CAISPRTGTSSGNTIYF. Here the CDR3 DNA reads TGTGCCATCAGCCCTAGGACGGGAACGAGCTCTGGAAACACCATATATTTT.

Here the CDR3 DNA reads TGTGCCAGTAGTTATCGGACAGACCGTGAAGCTTTCTTT. As protein: CASSYRTDREAFF. The rearrangement uses TRBV19 and TRBJ1-1; the D gene is possibly TRBD1 (6 bases). The CDR3 length is 13 residues. The ends were cut back, 5 bases at V and 7 bases at J, with 14 bases in the middle. Germline V gene data show CDR1 as LNHDA and CDR2 as SQIVND (reference sequence).

V usage is TRBV15 and J usage is TRBJ2-4, with 7 bases lining up with TRBD1. CDR3 length: 15 amino acids. Germline-derived CDR1 and CDR2 are LNHNV and YYDKDF (reference sequence). With 2 bases clipped from V and 0 bases from J, the junction kept 1 base outside the gene matches. The CDR3 spells CATSRPGGAKNIQYF. CDR3 DNA: TGTGCCACCAGCAGACCAGGGGGAGCCAAAAACATTCAGTACTTC. The entire variable domain, with the rest obtained from reference TRBV15 and TRBJ2-4, is as follows: DAMVIQNPRYQVTQFGKPVTLSCSQTLNHNVMYWYQQKSSQAPKLLFHYYDKDFNNEADTPDNFQSRRPNTSFCFLDIRSPGLGDTAMYLCATSRPGGAKNIQYFGAGTRLSVL.

CDR3 residues: CASTLLKGTDEQYF. CDR3 nucleotide sequence: TGTGCCAGCACCCTACTCAAGGGTACAGACGAGCAGTACTTC. This sequence joins TRBV2 and TRBJ2-7; D is unclear. Germline values: CDR1 SNHLY, CDR2 FYNNEI. V was clipped by 7 bases and J by 5 bases, with 18 bases between them. This CDR3 spans 14 amino acids.

The chain carries TRBV6-1 and TRBJ2-3, with D maybe TRBD1 (5 bases). Germline CDR1 reads MNHNS; CDR2 reads SASEGT. This CDR3 spans 12 amino acids. Trimming removed 6 bases at V and 3 bases at J, with 7 bases between. Written as DNA, the CDR3 is TGTGCCAGCAGAGACAGTACAGATACGCAGTATTTT. Encoded protein: CASRDSTDTQYF.

The rearrangement links TRBV19 to TRBJ2-6, with D maybe TRBD1 (5 bases). The CDR3 runs 17 residues. From germline, CDR1 is LNHDA and CDR2 SQIVND (reference sequence). Between the trimmed V and J ends, which lost 5 bases and 0 bases, there was a span of 14 bases. The CDR3 loop is CASSAHETVSGANVLTF. CDR3 nucleotides: TGTGCCAGTAGTGCCCATGAGACAGTCTCTGGGGCCAACGTCCTGACTTTC.

This chain links TRBV14 with TRBJ1-2; 8 bases align to TRBD1. In germline, CDR1 is SGHDN, CDR2 FVKESK. CDR3 length: 14 residues. Losses at the gene ends were 6 bases for V and 6 bases for J; bases not matched to a gene: 9. This CDR3 is CASRTAGTGHGYTF. The CDR3 nucleotides are TGTGCCAGCAGAACCGCCGGGACAGGTCATGGCTACACCTTC.

This clone occurred once. The J gene is TRBJ2-7, the V gene TRBV5-1; 11 bases match TRBD2. V was pared by 0 bases and J by 6 bases, with 2 bases of the junction left unmatched. Germline V lookup: CDR1 SGHRS, CDR2 YFSETQ. The CDR3 length is 14 residues. CDR3 residues: CASSLDLAGGEQYF. The CDR3 DNA reads TGCGCCAGCAGCTTGGATCTAGCGGGAGGCGAGCAGTACTTC. Drawing the rest from reference TRBV5-1 and TRBJ2-7, the complete variable domain is KAGVTQTPRYLIKTRGQQVTLSCSPISGHRSVSWYQQTPGQGLQFLFEYFSETQRNKGNFPGRFSGRQFSNSRSEMNVSTLELGDSALYLCASSLDLAGGEQYFGPGTRLTVT.

The V gene is TRBV20-1, the J gene TRBJ2-7; D unclear. The germline CDR1 and CDR2 sequences are DFQATT and SNEGSKA (reference sequence). Trimming took off 5 bases at V and 7 bases at J, with 12 bases between the two ends. The CDR3 sequence is 11 residues long. CDR3 in DNA: TGCAGTGCTTATCTAGGTAGGGAGCAGTACTTC. Encoded protein: CSAYLGREQYF.

A single count supports this clone. The chain combines TRBV23-1 with TRBJ1-5; a weak D match, TRBD1 (5 bases). TRBV23-1 is filed as an ORF, its function uncertain. V was cut by 3 bases and J by 1 base, with 22 bases left in between. CDR3 length: 19 residues. In nucleotides, the CDR3 is TGCGCCAGCAGTCACCCCAACGGGGCGGACAACTTAAGCAATCAGCCCCAGCATTTT. Protein: CASSHPNGADNLSNQPQHF.